Following are 13 T cell receptor beta chains from one sample sequenced in a study of T cells in localized non-small cell lung cancer. TCRdb's table, derived via immunoSEQ multiplex PCR, lists solely in-frame clones and lacks some. The sample consists of 10,000 to 13,000 clones, around 79% of them appearing once. Sample: peripheral blood, taken before any cancer treatment. These receptor sequences come from an older male donor with stage I lung adenocarcinoma.

The chain has TRBV6-5 and TRBJ2-3; possibly TRBD2 for D (5 bases). This CDR3 is 14 amino acids long. Germline V gene data show CDR1 as MNHEY and CDR2 as SVGAGI. V was clipped by 6 bases and J by 6 bases, with 16 bases between them. CDR3 sequence reads: CASSSKGRRDTQYF. The CDR3 DNA reads as TGTGCCAGCAGCTCCAAGGGCCGGAGGGATACGCAGTATTTT.

The chain recombines TRBV10-3 with TRBJ2-7, with TRBD1 matching 9 bases. CDR3 length: 14 residues. Germline trimming cut 7 bases from V and 4 bases from J; bases unmatched to any gene: 8. Germline V gene sequence: CDR1 ENHRY, CDR2 SYGVKD. The CDR3 nucleotides read TGTGCCATCACCGCCCGGGACAGGGTTTACGAGCAGTACTTC. Protein sequence: CAITARDRVYEQYF.

V usage is TRBV28 and J usage is TRBJ2-1; D is perhaps TRBD2 (6 bases). Germline V gene lookup returns CDR1 MDHEN and CDR2 SYDVKM. V gave up 5 bases and J gave up 6 bases, with 17 bases separating them. The CDR3 contains 15 residues. For the CDR3, the DNA is TGTGCCAGCAGTGCGCGGGGTCGGGTTGGCAATGAGCAGTTCTTC. Translating it yields CASSARGRVGNEQFF.

V and J are TRBV6-5 and TRBJ1-2, with TRBD1 matching 8 bases. J lost 2 bases, V lost 6 bases, and 2 bases had no gene match. This CDR3 comprises 13 residues. Germline CDR1 MNHEY, CDR2 SVGAGI. The chain's CDR3 is CASRTGANYGYTF. The CDR3 DNA is TGTGCCAGCAGGACAGGGGCAAACTATGGCTACACCTTC.

The chain recombines TRBV27 with TRBJ1-2, with a possible D match to TRBD1 (5 bases). Trimming stripped 3 bases from V and 2 bases from J, with 13 bases between. The CDR3 extends over 15 amino acids. Germline V CDR1 and CDR2: MNHEY, SMNVEV (reference sequence). For the CDR3, the DNA is TGTGCCAGCAGTTTCCAAACGGCAGGGAACTATGGCTACACCTTC. It specifies CASSFQTAGNYGYTF.

This clone was seen more than once but under ten times. The gene calls are TRBV7-8 and TRBJ1-6; 8 nucleotides agree with TRBD1. Germline loops: CDR1 SGHVS, CDR2 FQNEAQ. V was pared by 7 bases and J by 8 bases, with 19 bases of the junction left unmatched. The CDR3 consists of 18 residues. CDR3 in amino acids: CASTSTGQGGSRDSPLHF. In nucleotides, the CDR3 is TGTGCCAGCACCTCTACAGGACAGGGTGGGTCGAGGGATTCACCCCTCCACTTT. Full variable domain (outside the CDR3, taken from reference TRBV7-8 and TRBJ1-6): GAGVSQSPRYKVAKRGQDVALRCDPISGHVSLFWYQQALGQGPEFLTYFQNEAQLDKSGLPSDRFFAERPEGSVSTLKIQRTQQEDSAVYLCASTSTGQGGSRDSPLHFGNGTRLTVT.

The genes are TRBV5-1 and TRBJ2-3; 12 nucleotides line up with TRBD2. The CDR3 sequence is 16 residues long. The V and J ends lost 2 bases and 3 bases, in that order; junction bases with no gene match: 4. The germline V gene encodes CDR1 SGHRS and CDR2 YFSETQ. In DNA, the CDR3 is TGCGCCAGCAGCTTACTAGCGGGGGGCGCAACAGATACGCAGTATTTT. This translates into CASSLLAGGATDTQYF. Combining the CDR3 with reference TRBV5-1 and TRBJ2-3 gives the whole variable domain KAGVTQTPRYLIKTRGQQVTLSCSPISGHRSVSWYQQTPGQGLQFLFEYFSETQRNKGNFPGRFSGRQFSNSRSEMNVSTLELGDSALYLCASSLLAGGATDTQYFGPGTRLTVL.

V is TRBV5-1 and J is TRBJ1-3; a possible D gene is TRBD1 (6 bases). The CDR3 loop spans 17 amino acids. V was trimmed by 3 bases and J by 4 bases, leaving 20 bases between them. Looked up from germline, CDR1 is SGHRS and CDR2 is YFSETQ. The CDR3 spells CASSSIPQGISGNTIYF. Here the CDR3 DNA reads TGCGCCAGCAGCTCCATCCCACAGGGAATTTCCGGAAACACCATATATTTT.

J is TRBJ1-5 and V is TRBV6-5; perhaps TRBD1 as D (6 bases). The CDR3 runs 12 residues. V gave up 7 bases and J gave up 11 bases, with 15 bases separating them. Germline values: CDR1 MNHEY, CDR2 SVGAGI. For the CDR3, the DNA is TGTGCCAGCAAGAGTGATAGGGGGGCCCAGCATTTT. Amino acid sequence: CASKSDRGAQHF.

The rearrangement links TRBV14 to TRBJ2-7, with D tentatively TRBD2 (5 bases). V dropped 5 bases and J dropped 7 bases, with 18 bases sitting between them. Germline V gives CDR1 SGHDN, CDR2 FVKESK. The CDR3 contains 14 residues. Here the CDR3 DNA reads TGTGCCAGCAGCGTTTCCGGGGTTTTGGGGGAGCAGTACTTC. Translation gives CASSVSGVLGEQYF.

This clone occurred a few times. The V and J genes are TRBV28 and TRBJ2-7, with a tentative D call TRBD1 (5 bases). The CDR3 loop spans 18 amino acids. Germline V gene data show CDR1 as MDHEN and CDR2 as SYDVKM. Trimming shortened V by 4 bases and J by 6 bases, and 28 bases separated the two germline ends. CDR3: CASSSARIRQGSTFEQYF. For the CDR3, the DNA is TGTGCCAGCAGTTCCGCGAGGATAAGGCAGGGATCTACCTTCGAGCAGTACTTC. Full variable domain (rest looked up from reference TRBV28 and TRBJ2-7): DVKVTQSSRYLVKRTGEKVFLECVQDMDHENMFWYRQDPGLGLRLIYFSYDVKMKEKGDIPEGYSVSREKKERFSLILESASTNQTSMYLCASSSARIRQGSTFEQYFGPGTRLTVT.

The gene calls are TRBV5-4 and TRBJ1-1; TRBD1 aligns across 9 bases. V was pared by 0 bases and J by 0 bases, with 9 bases of the junction left unmatched. This CDR3 region has 18 residues. CDR1 and CDR2 (germline): SGHNT, YYREEE (reference sequence). The CDR3 DNA reads as TGTGCCAGCAGCTTGGCCTCGGGACAGGGCATTATGAACACTGAAGCTTTCTTT. This gives the protein CASSLASGQGIMNTEAFF.

The chain links TRBV5-5 to TRBJ2-7; perhaps D is TRBD1 or TRBD2 (5 bases each). This CDR3 is 15 amino acids long. Trimming stripped 0 bases from V and 6 bases from J, with 16 bases between. In germline, CDR1 is SGHKS, CDR2 YYEKEE (reference sequence). The CDR3 sequence is CASSLEMTGPGEQYF. The CDR3 coding sequence is TGTGCCAGCAGCTTGGAAATGACGGGACCTGGCGAGCAGTACTTC.